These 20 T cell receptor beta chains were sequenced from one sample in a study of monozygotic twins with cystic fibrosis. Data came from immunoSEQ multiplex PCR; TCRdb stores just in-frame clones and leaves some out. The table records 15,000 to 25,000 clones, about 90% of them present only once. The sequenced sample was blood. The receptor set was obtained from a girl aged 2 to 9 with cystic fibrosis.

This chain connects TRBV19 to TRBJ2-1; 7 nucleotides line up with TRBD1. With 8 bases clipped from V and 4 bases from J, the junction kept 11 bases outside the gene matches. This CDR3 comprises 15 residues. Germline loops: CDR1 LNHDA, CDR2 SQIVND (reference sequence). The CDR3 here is CASRTLDRDYNEQFF. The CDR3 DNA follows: TGTGCCAGTCGGACACTAGACAGGGATTACAATGAGCAGTTCTTC.

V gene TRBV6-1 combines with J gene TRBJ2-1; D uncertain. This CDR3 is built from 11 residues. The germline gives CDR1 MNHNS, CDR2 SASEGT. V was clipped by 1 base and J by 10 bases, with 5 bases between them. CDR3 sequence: CASSEVTEQFF. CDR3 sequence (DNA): TGTGCCAGCAGTGAAGTAACAGAGCAGTTCTTC.

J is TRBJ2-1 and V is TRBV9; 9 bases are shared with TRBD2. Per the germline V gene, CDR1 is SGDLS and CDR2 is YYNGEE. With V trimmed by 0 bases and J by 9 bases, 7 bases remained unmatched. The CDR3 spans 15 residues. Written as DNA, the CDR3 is TGTGCCAGCAGCGTAGCGGGAGCGGGAGGCGGTGAGCAGTTCTTC. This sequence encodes CASSVAGAGGGEQFF.

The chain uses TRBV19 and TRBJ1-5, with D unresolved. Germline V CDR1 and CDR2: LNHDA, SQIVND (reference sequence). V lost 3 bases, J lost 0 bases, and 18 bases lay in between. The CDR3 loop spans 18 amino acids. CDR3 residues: CASSIFAGIQNSNQPQHF. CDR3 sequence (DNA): TGTGCCAGTAGTATTTTCGCAGGAATACAAAATAGCAATCAGCCCCAGCATTTT. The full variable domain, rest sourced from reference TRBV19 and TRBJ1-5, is DGGITQSPKYLFRKEGQNVTLSCEQNLNHDAMYWYRQDPGQGLRLIYYSQIVNDFQKGDIAEGYSVSREKKESFPLTVTSAQKNPTAFYLCASSIFAGIQNSNQPQHFGDGTRLSIL.

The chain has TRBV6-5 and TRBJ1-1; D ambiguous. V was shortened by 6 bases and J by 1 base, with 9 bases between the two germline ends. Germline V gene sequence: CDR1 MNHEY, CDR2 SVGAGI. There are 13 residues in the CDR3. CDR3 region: CASRPGRNTEAFF. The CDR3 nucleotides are TGTGCCAGCAGACCCGGCCGGAACACTGAAGCTTTCTTT.

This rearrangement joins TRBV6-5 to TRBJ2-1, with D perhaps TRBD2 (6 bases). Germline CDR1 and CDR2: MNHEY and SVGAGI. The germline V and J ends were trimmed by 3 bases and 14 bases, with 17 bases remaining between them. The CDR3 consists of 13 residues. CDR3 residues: CASSYGGTSEEFF. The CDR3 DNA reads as TGTGCCAGCAGTTATGGCGGGACCTCCGAAGAGTTCTTC.

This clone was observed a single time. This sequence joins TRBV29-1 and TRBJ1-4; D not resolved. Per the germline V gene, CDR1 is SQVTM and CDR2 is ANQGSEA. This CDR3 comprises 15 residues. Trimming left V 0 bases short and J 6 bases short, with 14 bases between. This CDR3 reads CSVEESGNCYEKLFF. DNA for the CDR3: TGCAGCGTTGAAGAATCCGGGAATTGTTATGAAAAACTGTTTTTT.

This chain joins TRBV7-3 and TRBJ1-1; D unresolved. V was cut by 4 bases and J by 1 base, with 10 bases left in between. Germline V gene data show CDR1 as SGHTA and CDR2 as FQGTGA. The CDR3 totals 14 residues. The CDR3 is CASSSTHRNTEAFF. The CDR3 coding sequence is TGTGCCAGCAGCTCCACGCACAGGAACACTGAAGCTTTCTTT.

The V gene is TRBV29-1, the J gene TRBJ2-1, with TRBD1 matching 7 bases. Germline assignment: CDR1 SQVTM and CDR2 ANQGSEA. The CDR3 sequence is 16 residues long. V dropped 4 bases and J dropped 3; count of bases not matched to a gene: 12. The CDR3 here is CSVVRGFAVGYNEQFF. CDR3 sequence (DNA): TGCAGCGTTGTCAGGGGGTTCGCAGTGGGCTACAATGAGCAGTTCTTC.

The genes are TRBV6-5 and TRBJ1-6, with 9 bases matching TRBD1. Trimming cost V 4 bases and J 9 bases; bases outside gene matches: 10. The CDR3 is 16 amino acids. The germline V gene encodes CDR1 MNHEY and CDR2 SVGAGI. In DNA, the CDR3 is TGTGCCAGCAGTTGCCGTGGGACAGGGAGGATTTCACCCCTCCACTTT. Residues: CASSCRGTGRISPLHF.

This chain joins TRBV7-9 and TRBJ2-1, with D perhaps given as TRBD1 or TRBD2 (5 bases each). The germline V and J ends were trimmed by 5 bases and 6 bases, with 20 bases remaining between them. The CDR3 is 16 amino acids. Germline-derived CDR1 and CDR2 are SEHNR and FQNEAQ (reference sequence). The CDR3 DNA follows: TGTGCCAGCAGCGCAGGTGGGACGGCCTCGGGCAATGAGCAGTTCTTC. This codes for CASSAGGTASGNEQFF.

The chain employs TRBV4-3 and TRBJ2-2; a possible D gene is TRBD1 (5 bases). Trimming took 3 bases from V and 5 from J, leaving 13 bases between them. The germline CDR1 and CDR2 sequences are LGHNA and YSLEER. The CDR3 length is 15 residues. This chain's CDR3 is CASSHGRVQTGELFF. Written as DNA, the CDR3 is TGCGCCAGCAGCCACGGCAGGGTCCAGACCGGGGAGCTGTTTTTT.

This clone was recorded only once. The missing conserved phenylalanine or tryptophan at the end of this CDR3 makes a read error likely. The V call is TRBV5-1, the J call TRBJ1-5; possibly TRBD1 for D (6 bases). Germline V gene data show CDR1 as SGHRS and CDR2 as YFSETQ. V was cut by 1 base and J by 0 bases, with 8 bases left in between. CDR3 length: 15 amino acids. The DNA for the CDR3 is TGCGCCAGCAGCTTGAGGGGGGATAGCAATCAGCCCCAGCATCTT. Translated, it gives CASSLRGDSNQPQHL.

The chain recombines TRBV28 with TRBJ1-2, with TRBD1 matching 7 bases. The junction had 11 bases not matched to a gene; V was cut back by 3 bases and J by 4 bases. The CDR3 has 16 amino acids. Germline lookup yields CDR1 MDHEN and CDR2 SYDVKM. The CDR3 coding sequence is TGTGCCAGCAGTTTCCGGGCGGGACAGCCAATCTATGGCTACACCTTC. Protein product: CASSFRAGQPIYGYTF.

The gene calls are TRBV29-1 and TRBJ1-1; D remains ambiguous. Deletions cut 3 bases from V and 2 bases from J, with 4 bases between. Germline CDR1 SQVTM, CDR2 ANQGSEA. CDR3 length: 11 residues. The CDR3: CSVDSNTEAFF. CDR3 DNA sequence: TGCAGCGTTGACAGCAACACTGAAGCTTTCTTT.

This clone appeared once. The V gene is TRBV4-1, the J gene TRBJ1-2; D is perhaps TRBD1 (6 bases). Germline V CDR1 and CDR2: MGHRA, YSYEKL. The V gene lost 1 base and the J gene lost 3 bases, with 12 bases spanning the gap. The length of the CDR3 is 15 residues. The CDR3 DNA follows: TGCGCCAGCAGCCAAGGGGAGGGGGAGGACTATGGCTACACCTTC. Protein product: CASSQGEGEDYGYTF.

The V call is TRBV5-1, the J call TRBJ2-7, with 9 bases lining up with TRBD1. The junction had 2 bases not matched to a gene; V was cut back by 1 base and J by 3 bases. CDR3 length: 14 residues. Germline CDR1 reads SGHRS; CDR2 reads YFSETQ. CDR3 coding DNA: TGCGCCAGCAGCTTGACAGGGGGCGGCTACGAGCAGTACTTC. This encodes CASSLTGGGYEQYF.

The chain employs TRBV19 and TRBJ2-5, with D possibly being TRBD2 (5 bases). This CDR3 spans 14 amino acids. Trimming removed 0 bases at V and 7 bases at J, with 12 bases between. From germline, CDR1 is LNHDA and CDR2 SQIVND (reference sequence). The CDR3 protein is CASSIDPGSGTQYF. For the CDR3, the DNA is TGTGCCAGTAGTATAGATCCGGGGTCGGGGACCCAGTACTTC.

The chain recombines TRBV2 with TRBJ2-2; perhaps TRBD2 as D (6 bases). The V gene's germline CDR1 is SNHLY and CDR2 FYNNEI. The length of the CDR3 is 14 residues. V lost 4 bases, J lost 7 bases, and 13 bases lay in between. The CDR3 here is CASSGTTGGGELFF. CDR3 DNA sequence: TGTGCCAGCAGTGGGACTACCGGGGGCGGGGAGCTGTTTTTT.

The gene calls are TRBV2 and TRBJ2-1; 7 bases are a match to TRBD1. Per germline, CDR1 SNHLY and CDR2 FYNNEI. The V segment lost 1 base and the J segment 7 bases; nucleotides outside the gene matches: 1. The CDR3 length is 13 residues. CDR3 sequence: CASSEDRGNEQFF. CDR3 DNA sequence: TGTGCCAGCAGTGAAGACAGGGGTAATGAGCAGTTCTTC.